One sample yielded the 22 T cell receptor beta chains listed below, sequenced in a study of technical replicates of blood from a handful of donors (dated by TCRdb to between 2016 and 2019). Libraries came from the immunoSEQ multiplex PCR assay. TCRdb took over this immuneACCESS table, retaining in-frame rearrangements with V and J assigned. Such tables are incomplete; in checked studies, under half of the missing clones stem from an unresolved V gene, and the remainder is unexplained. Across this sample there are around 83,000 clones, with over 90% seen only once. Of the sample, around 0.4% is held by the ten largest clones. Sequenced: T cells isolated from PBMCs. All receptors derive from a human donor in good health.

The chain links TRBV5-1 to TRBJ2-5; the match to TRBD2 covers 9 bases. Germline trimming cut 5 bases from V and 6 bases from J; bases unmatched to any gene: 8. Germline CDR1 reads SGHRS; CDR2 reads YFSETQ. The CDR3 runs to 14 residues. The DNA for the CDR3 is TGCGCCAGCAGACGAACGCGGGAGGGTCAGACCCAGTACTTC. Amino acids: CASRRTREGQTQYF.

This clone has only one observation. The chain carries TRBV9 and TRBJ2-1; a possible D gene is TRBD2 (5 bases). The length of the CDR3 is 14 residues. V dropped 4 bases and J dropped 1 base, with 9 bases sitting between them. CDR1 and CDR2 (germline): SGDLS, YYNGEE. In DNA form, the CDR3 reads TGTGCCAGCAGCCTCGGAGGTTCCTACAATGAGCAGTTCTTC. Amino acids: CASSLGGSYNEQFF.

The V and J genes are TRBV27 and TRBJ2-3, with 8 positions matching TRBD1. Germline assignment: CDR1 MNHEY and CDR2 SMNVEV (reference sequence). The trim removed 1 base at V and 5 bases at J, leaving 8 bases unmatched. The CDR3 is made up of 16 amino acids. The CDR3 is CASSLFGQGGGDTQYF. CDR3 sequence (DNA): TGTGCCAGCAGTTTATTCGGACAGGGAGGCGGAGATACGCAGTATTTT.

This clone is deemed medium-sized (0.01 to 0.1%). The CDR3 DNA sequence: TGTGCCAGCAGCGGACTAGCGGGAAACACCGGGGAGCTGTTTTTT. Its translation: CASSGLAGNTGELFF. The V and J genes are TRBV9 and TRBJ2-2; TRBD2 matches at 11 bases. Germline V gene sequence: CDR1 SGDLS, CDR2 YYNGEE. The CDR3 spans 15 residues. V dropped 3 bases and J dropped 2; count of bases not matched to a gene: 0.

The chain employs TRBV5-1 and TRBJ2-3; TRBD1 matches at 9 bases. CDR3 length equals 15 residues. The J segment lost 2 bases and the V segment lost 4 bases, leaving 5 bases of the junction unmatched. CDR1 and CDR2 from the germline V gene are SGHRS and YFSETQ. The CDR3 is CASSGQGFITDTQYF. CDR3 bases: TGCGCCAGCAGCGGACAGGGGTTTATCACAGATACGCAGTATTTT.

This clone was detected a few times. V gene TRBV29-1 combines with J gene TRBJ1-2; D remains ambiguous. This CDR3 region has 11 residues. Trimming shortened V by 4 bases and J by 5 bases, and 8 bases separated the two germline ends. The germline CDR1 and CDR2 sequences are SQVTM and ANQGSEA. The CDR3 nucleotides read TGCAGCGTTGGCCACAGTTATGGCTACACCTTC. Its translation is CSVGHSYGYTF.

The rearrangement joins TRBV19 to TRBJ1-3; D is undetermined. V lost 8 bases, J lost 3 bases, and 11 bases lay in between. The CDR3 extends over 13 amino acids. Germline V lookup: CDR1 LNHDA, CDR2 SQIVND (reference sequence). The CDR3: CASAFRFGNTIYF. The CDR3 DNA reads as TGTGCCAGTGCATTCAGGTTTGGAAACACCATATATTTT. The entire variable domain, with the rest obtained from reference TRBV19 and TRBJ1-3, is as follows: DGGITQSPKYLFRKEGQNVTLSCEQNLNHDAMYWYRQDPGQGLRLIYYSQIVNDFQKGDIAEGYSVSREKKESFPLTVTSAQKNPTAFYLCASAFRFGNTIYFGEGSWLTVV.

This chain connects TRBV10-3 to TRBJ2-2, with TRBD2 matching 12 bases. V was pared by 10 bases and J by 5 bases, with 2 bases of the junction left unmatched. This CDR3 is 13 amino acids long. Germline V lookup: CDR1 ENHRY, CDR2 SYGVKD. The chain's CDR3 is CATTSGRTGELFF. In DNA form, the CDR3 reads TGTGCCACGACTAGCGGGAGAACCGGGGAGCTGTTTTTT.

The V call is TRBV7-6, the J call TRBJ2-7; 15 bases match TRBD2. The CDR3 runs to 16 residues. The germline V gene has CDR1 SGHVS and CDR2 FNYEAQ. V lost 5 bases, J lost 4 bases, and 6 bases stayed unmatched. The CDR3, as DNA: TGTGCCAGCAGCCGCCGGACTAGCGGGAGGGGTTACGAGCAGTACTTC. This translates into CASSRRTSGRGYEQYF.

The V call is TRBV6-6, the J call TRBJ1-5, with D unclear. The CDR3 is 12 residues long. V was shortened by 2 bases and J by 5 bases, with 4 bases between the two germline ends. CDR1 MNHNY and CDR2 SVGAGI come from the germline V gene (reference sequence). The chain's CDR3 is CASSYLDQPQHF. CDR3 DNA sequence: TGTGCCAGCAGTTACCTAGATCAGCCCCAGCATTTT.

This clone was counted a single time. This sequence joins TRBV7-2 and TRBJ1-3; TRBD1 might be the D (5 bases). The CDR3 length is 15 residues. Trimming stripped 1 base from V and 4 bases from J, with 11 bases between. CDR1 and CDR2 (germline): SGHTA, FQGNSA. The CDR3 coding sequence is TGTGCCAGCAGCTTAGAGGCAGGGAGGGGAAACACCATATATTTT. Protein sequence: CASSLEAGRGNTIYF.

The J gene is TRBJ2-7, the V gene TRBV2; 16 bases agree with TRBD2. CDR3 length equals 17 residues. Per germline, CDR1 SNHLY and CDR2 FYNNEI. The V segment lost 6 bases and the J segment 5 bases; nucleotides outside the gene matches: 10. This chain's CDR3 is CASSQGLAGGPRDEQYF. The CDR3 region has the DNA TGTGCCAGCAGCCAGGGACTAGCGGGAGGGCCGAGAGACGAGCAGTACTTC.

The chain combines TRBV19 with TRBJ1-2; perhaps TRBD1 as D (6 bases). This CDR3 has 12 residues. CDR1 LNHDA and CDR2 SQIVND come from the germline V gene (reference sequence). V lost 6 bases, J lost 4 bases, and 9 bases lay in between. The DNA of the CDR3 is TGTGCCAGTAGGTCACAGGGCTATGGCTACACCTTC. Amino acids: CASRSQGYGYTF.

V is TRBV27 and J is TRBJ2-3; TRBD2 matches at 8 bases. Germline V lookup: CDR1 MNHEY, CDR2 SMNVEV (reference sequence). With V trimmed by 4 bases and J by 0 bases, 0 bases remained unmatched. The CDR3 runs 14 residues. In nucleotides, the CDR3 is TGTGCCAGCAGTTCTAGCGGGAGCACAGATACGCAGTATTTT. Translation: CASSSSGSTDTQYF.

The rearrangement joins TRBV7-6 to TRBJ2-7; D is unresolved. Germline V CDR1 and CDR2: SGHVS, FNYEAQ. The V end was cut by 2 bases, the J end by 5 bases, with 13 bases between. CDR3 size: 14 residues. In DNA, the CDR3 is TGTGCCAGCAGCTTAACGGTGTCCCACCACGAGCAGTACTTC. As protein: CASSLTVSHHEQYF. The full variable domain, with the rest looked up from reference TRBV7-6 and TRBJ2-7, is GAGVSQSPRYKVTKRGQDVALRCDPISGHVSLYWYRQALGQGPEFLTYFNYEAQQDKSGLPNDRFSAERPEGSISTLTIQRTEQRDSAMYRCASSLTVSHHEQYFGPGTRLTVT.

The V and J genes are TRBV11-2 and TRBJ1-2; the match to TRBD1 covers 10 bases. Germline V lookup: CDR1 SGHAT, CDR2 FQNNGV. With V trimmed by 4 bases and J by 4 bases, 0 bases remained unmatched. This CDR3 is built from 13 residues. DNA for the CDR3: TGTGCCAGCAGCTGGGACAGGGGCTATGGCTACACCTTC. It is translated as CASSWDRGYGYTF.

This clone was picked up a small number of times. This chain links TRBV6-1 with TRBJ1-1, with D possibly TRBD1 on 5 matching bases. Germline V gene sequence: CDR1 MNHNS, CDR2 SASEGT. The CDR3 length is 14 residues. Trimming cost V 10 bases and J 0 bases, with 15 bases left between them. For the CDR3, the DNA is TGTGCCAACCAAGGCGGACAAATGAACACTGAAGCTTTCTTT. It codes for CANQGGQMNTEAFF.

CDR3 DNA: TGTGCTACAGCAGAACTCGGGACACCTACAGATACGCAGTATTTT. Its translation is CATAELGTPTDTQYF. V usage is TRBV9 and J usage is TRBJ2-3; D is perhaps TRBD1 (6 bases). The CDR3 covers 15 residues. Germline V gene lookup returns CDR1 SGDLS and CDR2 YYNGEE.

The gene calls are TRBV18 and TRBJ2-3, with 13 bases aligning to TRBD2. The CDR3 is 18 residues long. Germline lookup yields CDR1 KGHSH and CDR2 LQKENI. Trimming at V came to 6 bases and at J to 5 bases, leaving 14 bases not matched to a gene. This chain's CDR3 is CASSPGLAGDFFGDTQYF. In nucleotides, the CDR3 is TGTGCCAGCTCTCCCGGACTAGCGGGAGACTTCTTTGGAGATACGCAGTATTTT. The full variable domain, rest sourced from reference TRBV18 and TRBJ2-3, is NAGVMQNPRHLVRRRGQEARLRCSPMKGHSHVYWYRQLPEEGLKFMVYLQKENIIDESGMPKERFSAEFPKEGPSILRIQQVVRGDSAAYFCASSPGLAGDFFGDTQYFGPGTRLTVL.

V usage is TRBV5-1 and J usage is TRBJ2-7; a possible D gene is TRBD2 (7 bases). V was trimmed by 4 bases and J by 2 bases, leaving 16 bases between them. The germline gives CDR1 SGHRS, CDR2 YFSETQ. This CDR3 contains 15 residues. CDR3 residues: CASSRGGERAYEQYF. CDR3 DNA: TGCGCCAGCAGCCGAGGGGGGGAGAGGGCCTACGAGCAGTACTTC.

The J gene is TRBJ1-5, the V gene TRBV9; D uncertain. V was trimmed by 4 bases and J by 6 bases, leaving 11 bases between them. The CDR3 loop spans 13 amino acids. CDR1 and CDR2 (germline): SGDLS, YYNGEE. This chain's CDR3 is CASSPGVGQPQHF. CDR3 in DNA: TGTGCCAGCAGCCCTGGAGTGGGTCAGCCCCAGCATTTT.

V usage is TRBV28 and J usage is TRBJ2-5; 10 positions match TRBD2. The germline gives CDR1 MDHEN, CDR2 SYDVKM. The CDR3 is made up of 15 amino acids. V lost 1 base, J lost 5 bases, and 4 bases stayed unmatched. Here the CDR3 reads CASSLLAGGGETQYF. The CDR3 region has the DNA TGTGCCAGCAGTTTATTAGCGGGAGGCGGGGAGACCCAGTACTTC.